By sample share, the clone carrying this T cell receptor (beta chain) is medium-sized. The CDR3 spans 14 residues. Germline loops: CDR1 SNHLY, CDR2 FYNNEI. V was pared by 3 bases and J by 8 bases, with 3 bases of the junction left unmatched. The entry originates in a study of CDR3 diversity in severe acne. TCRdb itself ran the PCR reads through MiXCR, one entry per CDR3 protein. The table has more than 70,000 distinct CDR3 sequences, 45% to 55% seen once. V gene TRBV2 combines with J gene TRBJ2-2, with 10 bases that match TRBD1. The sequenced material came from blood. This TCR came from a male donor in good health, serving as a control. The CDR3, as DNA: TGTGCCAGCAGTGACGGACAGGGGGGTGGGGAGCTGTTTTTT. Amino acids: CASSDGQGGGELFF.